This T cell receptor (beta chain) was recovered during a study of graft-versus-host responses after intestinal transplantation. In the case of this clone: Its antigen is not identified.

The CDR3 is made up of 13 amino acids. In germline, CDR1 is MNHEY, CDR2 SVGAGI. The ends were cut back, 2 bases at V and 1 base at J, with 6 bases in the middle. Sequencing was performed with immunoSEQ multiplex PCR; in TCRdb, only in-frame clones are kept and a portion is missing. The sample contains 85,000 to 100,000 clones, around 90% of which appear only once. This sequence joins TRBV6-5 and TRBJ2-7, with D possibly being TRBD2 (5 bases). This sequence originates from a human donor who received an intestinal transplant. Sequencing used unstimulated CD4+ T cells sorted from spleen or lymph node cells, obtained before intestinal transplant. The CDR3 coding sequence is TGTGCCAGCAGTTACACGGGATCCTACGAGCAGTACTTC. Amino acid sequence: CASSYTGSYEQYF.